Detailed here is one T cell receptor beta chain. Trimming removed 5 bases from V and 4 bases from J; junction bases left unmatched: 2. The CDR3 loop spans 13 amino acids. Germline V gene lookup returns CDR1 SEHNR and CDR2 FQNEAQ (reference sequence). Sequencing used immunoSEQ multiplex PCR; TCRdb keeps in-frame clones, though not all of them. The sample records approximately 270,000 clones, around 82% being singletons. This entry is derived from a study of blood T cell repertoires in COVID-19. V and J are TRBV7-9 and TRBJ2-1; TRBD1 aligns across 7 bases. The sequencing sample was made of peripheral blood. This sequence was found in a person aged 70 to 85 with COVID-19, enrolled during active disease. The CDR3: CASSTGDYNEQFF. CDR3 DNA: TGTGCCAGCAGCACAGGGGATTACAATGAGCAGTTCTTC. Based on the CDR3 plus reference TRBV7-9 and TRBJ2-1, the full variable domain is DTGVSQNPRHKITKRGQNVTFRCDPISEHNRLYWYRQTLGQGPEFLTYFQNEAQLEKSRLLSDRFSAERPKGSFSTLEIQRTEQGDSAMYLCASSTGDYNEQFFGPGTRLTVL.